This T cell receptor beta chain was captured by sequencing in a study of blood T cell repertoires in COVID-19. This table comes from immunoSEQ multiplex PCR, and its TCRdb copy is limited to in-frame clones, with some not included. The sample records 280,000 or so clones, approximately 90% being singletons. J gave up 3 bases and V 5 bases, and 10 bases lay outside the gene matches. The length of the CDR3 is 14 residues. Germline loops: CDR1 SQVTM, CDR2 ANQGSEA. The receptor was isolated from an older woman with acute or convalescent COVID-19. Sequencing input: peripheral blood. The rearrangement uses TRBV29-1 and TRBJ2-7, with TRBD2 matching 7 bases. The CDR3 protein is CSVKSSGANYEQYF. Written as DNA, the CDR3 is TGCAGCGTTAAGTCTAGCGGTGCAAACTACGAGCAGTACTTC.